Listed here are 20 T cell receptor beta chains from one sample, sequenced in a study of blood T cell repertoires in COVID-19. Sequencing used immunoSEQ multiplex PCR; TCRdb keeps in-frame clones, though not all of them. The table shows 25,000 to 30,000 clones, with approximately 90% occurring only once. Source material: peripheral blood. The origin of the receptors is a human donor in a cohort sampled during active COVID-19.

V is TRBV4-1 and J is TRBJ1-3, with 8 bases lining up with TRBD1. From germline, CDR1 is MGHRA and CDR2 YSYEKL. J was trimmed by 4 bases and V by 1 base; bases with no gene match: 9. The CDR3 is 17 amino acids. CDR3 DNA: TGCGCCAGCAGCCAAGGTCAGGGGGCCGGTGTGGGAAACACCATATATTTT. Encoded protein: CASSQGQGAGVGNTIYF.

V gene TRBV5-1 combines with J gene TRBJ2-7; D may be TRBD2 (5 bases). This CDR3 has 13 residues. V was clipped by 0 bases and J by 4 bases, with 8 bases between them. Germline V gives CDR1 SGHRS, CDR2 YFSETQ. The CDR3 loop is CASSLVGEYEQYF. CDR3 DNA sequence: TGCGCCAGCAGCTTGGTCGGGGAGTACGAGCAGTACTTC.

Note on this clone: The sample has other DNA sequences that encode this CDR3 too. J is TRBJ2-5 and V is TRBV5-1; TRBD2 agrees at 8 bases. Germline loops: CDR1 SGHRS, CDR2 YFSETQ. V trimming: 0 bases; J trimming: 2 bases; junction bases outside the gene matches: 6. The CDR3 runs to 16 residues. CDR3 bases: TGCGCCAGCAGCTTGGCCGGGGTAGCGGGACAAGAGACCCAGTACTTC. It specifies CASSLAGVAGQETQYF.

This clone was found once. The J gene is TRBJ2-3, the V gene TRBV3-1 (or the pseudogene TRBV3-2), with 10 bases aligning to TRBD2. V trimming: 4 bases; J trimming: 3 bases; junction bases outside the gene matches: 7. This CDR3 is 16 amino acids long. CDR1 and CDR2 from the germline V gene are LGHDT and YNNKEL (reference sequence). In DNA form, the CDR3 reads TGTGCCAGCAGCCTCGAGCGGGGGGGCCGAACAGATACGCAGTATTTT. It translates to CASSLERGGRTDTQYF.

This clone was recorded once. V usage is TRBV3-1 (or the pseudogene TRBV3-2) and J usage is TRBJ1-2; the match to TRBD1 covers 7 bases. Germline CDR1 LGHDT, CDR2 YNNKEL (reference sequence). J was trimmed by 7 bases and V by 2 bases; bases with no gene match: 10. This CDR3 contains 15 residues. The CDR3 region is CASSQNNRGSGGYTF. The DNA for the CDR3 is TGTGCCAGCAGCCAAAATAACAGGGGTAGCGGTGGCTACACCTTC.

V is TRBV5-8 and J is TRBJ2-5, with D hard to call. In germline, CDR1 is SGHTS, CDR2 YDEGEE. The CDR3 is 15 residues long. Trimming removed 0 bases from V and 0 bases from J, with 9 bases in between. As DNA, the CDR3 is TGTGCCAGCAGCTTGGCAGGCTCCTACCAAGAGACCCAGTACTTC. Its protein product is CASSLAGSYQETQYF.

The chain uses TRBV7-3 and TRBJ2-1; 7 nucleotides line up with TRBD2. Germline values: CDR1 SGHTA, CDR2 FQGTGA. CDR3 length: 13 residues. Unmatched junction bases numbered 7, after V lost 5 bases and J lost 9 bases. CDR3 in amino acids: CASSQGPGGEQFF. The CDR3 DNA is TGTGCCAGCAGCCAGGGACCGGGGGGTGAGCAGTTCTTC.

CDR3 sequence reads: CATSRDLEPSEQYF. In DNA, the CDR3 is TGTGCCACCAGCAGAGATCTTGAGCCCTCCGAGCAGTACTTC. J is TRBJ2-7 and V is TRBV15; D is undetermined. Germline V CDR1 and CDR2: LNHNV, YYDKDF (reference sequence). Trimming took off 0 bases at V and 6 bases at J, with 12 bases between the two ends. The CDR3 has 14 amino acids. Based on the CDR3 plus reference TRBV15 and TRBJ2-7, the full variable domain is DAMVIQNPRYQVTQFGKPVTLSCSQTLNHNVMYWYQQKSSQAPKLLFHYYDKDFNNEADTPDNFQSRRPNTSFCFLDIRSPGLGDTAMYLCATSRDLEPSEQYFGPGTRLTVT.

This chain uses TRBV19 with TRBJ2-1; D might be TRBD1 (5 bases). The CDR3 runs 17 residues. Trimming cost V 2 bases and J 8 bases, with 22 bases left between them. Germline CDR1 is LNHDA and CDR2 is SQIVND (reference sequence). CDR3 region: CASSILGQGGPRHEQFF. CDR3 bases: TGTGCCAGTAGTATACTGGGTCAGGGCGGACCTAGGCATGAGCAGTTCTTC.

V is TRBV7-2 and J is TRBJ2-1; unclear D gene. Germline V lookup: CDR1 SGHTA, CDR2 FQGNSA. The CDR3 is 11 residues long. V was clipped by 5 bases and J by 7 bases, with 6 bases between them. CDR3 amino acids: CASSLVNEQFF. The CDR3 nucleotides read TGTGCCAGCAGCCTTGTAAATGAGCAGTTCTTC.

This rearrangement joins TRBV6-5 to TRBJ2-5; D is ambiguous. This CDR3 is 12 amino acids long. CDR1 and CDR2 (germline): MNHEY, SVGAGI. Between the trimmed V and J ends, which lost 0 bases and 5 bases, there was a span of 4 bases. The CDR3 spells CASSYSGETQYF. CDR3 sequence (DNA): TGTGCCAGCAGTTACTCCGGGGAGACCCAGTACTTC.

The table lists this clone with a few counts. The rearrangement uses TRBV10-1 and TRBJ1-4, with 8 bases lining up with TRBD1. After removal of 0 bases from V and 8 bases from J, the junction contained 8 bases not matched to a gene. CDR1 is WNHNN and CDR2 is SYGVQD in the germline V gene (reference sequence). CDR3 length: 16 amino acids. DNA for the CDR3: TGCGCCAGCAGTGAGTCGTCTGCACAGGGGGGCGAAAAACTGTTTTTT. It codes for CASSESSAQGGEKLFF.

For this clone: Other DNA sequences in the same sample also yield this CDR3. The rearrangement joins TRBV7-9 to TRBJ2-7; 7 bases fit TRBD1. The CDR3 is 16 amino acids. The V gene end was trimmed by 1 base and the J gene end by 5 bases; junction bases not matched to a gene: 11. Germline V gives CDR1 SEHNR, CDR2 FQNEAQ (reference sequence). CDR3 bases: TGTGCCAGCAGCTTAGTATCCCCGACAGGGCGGCACGAGCAGTACTTC. It specifies CASSLVSPTGRHEQYF.

This clone was seen more than once but under ten times. The V gene is TRBV7-2, the J gene TRBJ1-1, with no clear D. The germline V gene encodes CDR1 SGHTA and CDR2 FQGNSA. The CDR3 length is 12 residues. Between the trimmed V and J ends, which lost 1 base and 11 bases, there was a span of 11 bases. CDR3 residues: CASSLGVSAAFF. In DNA form, the CDR3 reads TGTGCCAGCAGCTTAGGTGTCAGCGCGGCTTTCTTT.

The rearrangement uses TRBV7-9 and TRBJ2-7, with 11 bases lining up with TRBD1. Germline trimming cut 5 bases from V and 0 bases from J; bases unmatched to any gene: 3. Germline V CDR1 and CDR2: SEHNR, FQNEAQ (reference sequence). The CDR3 has 15 residues. This CDR3 reads CASSPGQGVSYEQYF. The DNA of the CDR3 is TGTGCCAGCAGCCCGGGACAGGGGGTCTCCTACGAGCAGTACTTC. Full variable domain (rest looked up from reference TRBV7-9 and TRBJ2-7): DTGVSQNPRHKITKRGQNVTFRCDPISEHNRLYWYRQTLGQGPEFLTYFQNEAQLEKSRLLSDRFSAERPKGSFSTLEIQRTEQGDSAMYLCASSPGQGVSYEQYFGPGTRLTVT.

The rearrangement uses TRBV5-1 and TRBJ1-1, with D perhaps TRBD1 (5 bases). The CDR3 totals 14 residues. From germline, CDR1 is SGHRS and CDR2 YFSETQ. The V end was cut by 4 bases, the J end by 1 base, with 11 bases between. CDR3 in DNA: TGCGCCAGCAGCCTGTACGACAGGAACACTGAAGCTTTCTTT. As protein: CASSLYDRNTEAFF.

The V and J genes are TRBV6-5 and TRBJ2-7; 11 positions agree with TRBD2. There are 14 residues in the CDR3. Germline values: CDR1 MNHEY, CDR2 SVGAGI. Losses at the gene ends were 6 bases for V and 1 base for J; bases not matched to a gene: 2. CDR3: CASRGTSGSYEQYF. The CDR3 bases are TGTGCCAGCAGAGGGACTAGCGGATCCTACGAGCAGTACTTC.

This chain connects TRBV20-1 to TRBJ2-7; no reliable D call. V was cut by 0 bases and J by 3 bases, with 3 bases left in between. This CDR3 region has 11 residues. CDR1 and CDR2 (germline): DFQATT, SNEGSKA (reference sequence). As DNA, the CDR3 is TGCAGTGCTAGAGATTACTACGAGCAGTACTTC. Amino acid sequence: CSARDYYEQYF.

This clone turned up a few times. V usage is TRBV28 and J usage is TRBJ1-5; perhaps TRBD1 as D (5 bases). The V and J ends lost 5 bases and 0 bases respectively, with 11 bases between them. In germline, CDR1 is MDHEN, CDR2 SYDVKM. The CDR3 loop spans 15 amino acids. The CDR3 nucleotides read TGTGCCAGCAGTCGGGGGGGGGATAGCAATCAGCCCCAGCATTTT. The encoded protein is CASSRGGDSNQPQHF.

The chain links TRBV5-1 to TRBJ1-5, with TRBD1 identical over 7 bases. Trimming cost V 4 bases and J 2 bases; bases outside gene matches: 6. This CDR3 spans 15 amino acids. Per germline, CDR1 SGHRS and CDR2 YFSETQ. CDR3: CASSPTTGGNQPQHF. DNA of the CDR3: TGCGCCAGCAGCCCAACCACAGGGGGCAATCAGCCCCAGCATTTT.